One sample yielded the 27 T cell receptor beta chains listed below, sequenced in a study of shared T cell receptors in the human thymus (dated by TCRdb to the early 2020s). Library prep was done by the immunoSEQ multiplex PCR assay. TCRdb re-hosts the immuneACCESS table, in-frame sequences only. Its copies lack some clones; in the studies checked, an unresolved V gene accounts for under half of them, and the cause for the rest is not known. Within this sample are 500,000 to 850,000 clones, with around 87% of them counted one time only. Under 0.01% of the sample is in the top ten clones. These data are also associated with another study on human thymus T cells.

The sequencing input was thymocytes. These receptors were taken from a boy under two years old with a congenital heart defect. Donor details come from another sample of the same person, matched by shared clones.

This clone was counted only a few times. The chain is built from TRBV28 and TRBJ2-2; 11 positions match TRBD1. V dropped 6 bases and J dropped 3; count of bases not matched to a gene: 3. The CDR3 loop spans 15 amino acids. Germline assignment: CDR1 MDHEN and CDR2 SYDVKM. Written as DNA, the CDR3 is TGTGCCAGCAGGGGACAGGGGGGCCACACCGGGGAGCTGTTTTTT. Residues: CASRGQGGHTGELFF.

The chain couples TRBV2 to TRBJ1-1; no reliable D call. The CDR3 loop spans 11 amino acids. Germline V CDR1 and CDR2: SNHLY, FYNNEI. The germline V and J ends were trimmed by 6 bases and 4 bases, with 6 bases remaining between them. The CDR3 region has the DNA TGTGCCAGCAGGGCGGCCACTGAAGCTTTCTTT. Translation: CASRAATEAFF.

The chain couples TRBV9 to TRBJ2-7, with 8 bases aligning to TRBD2. The CDR3 consists of 15 residues. The V gene's germline CDR1 is SGDLS and CDR2 YYNGEE. Trimming removed 3 bases from V and 2 bases from J; junction bases left unmatched: 7. DNA of the CDR3: TGTGCCAGCAGCGAACGGGAGGGCCGTGCCTACGAGCAGTACTTC. Protein: CASSEREGRAYEQYF.

The chain couples TRBV29-1 to TRBJ2-5; D gene unclear. CDR3 size: 11 residues. The V gene lost 4 bases and the J gene lost 5 bases, with 8 bases spanning the gap. Germline lookup yields CDR1 SQVTM and CDR2 ANQGSEA. This CDR3 reads CSVAMSETQYF. In DNA form, the CDR3 reads TGCAGCGTTGCCATGAGCGAGACCCAGTACTTC.

The J gene is TRBJ2-1, the V gene TRBV5-1, with 8 positions matching TRBD2. V was pared by 3 bases and J by 0 bases, with 5 bases of the junction left unmatched. CDR1 SGHRS and CDR2 YFSETQ come from the germline V gene. The CDR3 has 16 amino acids. The CDR3, as DNA: TGCGCCAGCAGCTCACTAGCGGAGAGCTCCTACAATGAGCAGTTCTTC. As protein: CASSSLAESSYNEQFF.

In this sample, this clone turned up a few times. This chain links TRBV7-6 with TRBJ2-5; 8 nucleotides line up with TRBD2. Losses at the gene ends were 0 bases for V and 2 bases for J; bases not matched to a gene: 5. The CDR3 has 16 residues. Germline values: CDR1 SGHVS, CDR2 FNYEAQ. CDR3 loop: CASSLAHSGEQETQYF. For the CDR3, the DNA is TGTGCCAGCAGCTTAGCCCATAGCGGGGAGCAAGAGACCCAGTACTTC.

The V and J genes are TRBV25-1 and TRBJ2-5; 9 bases are shared with TRBD2. The CDR3 is 14 residues long. Germline V gene data show CDR1 as MGHDK and CDR2 as SYGVNS. V lost 8 bases and J lost 5; bases outside the gene matches: 9. In DNA form, the CDR3 reads TGTGCCAGCCGGGCGGGGGGGCTAGATGAGACCCAGTACTTC. Translation: CASRAGGLDETQYF.

The chain carries TRBV12-1 and TRBJ2-3; TRBD2, the D gene given by the table, was not confirmed from the DNA. TRBV12-1 is an annotated pseudogene. The CDR3 has 16 amino acids. The CDR3 is CASSPDGLDLTDTQYF. The CDR3 DNA is TGTGCCAGCAGCCCGGATGGACTGGACCTCACAGATACGCAGTATTTT.

This sequence joins TRBV6-6 and TRBJ2-2; weak D call: TRBD2 (6 bases). Germline V gene lookup returns CDR1 MNHNY and CDR2 SVGAGI (reference sequence). This CDR3 has 11 residues. Trimming removed 8 bases at V and 6 bases at J, with 7 bases between. CDR3 region: CASGLSGELFF. The CDR3 nucleotides are TGTGCCAGCGGACTATCCGGGGAGCTGTTTTTT.

The rearrangement links TRBV5-1 to TRBJ2-3, with 13 bases that match TRBD2. Germline lookup yields CDR1 SGHRS and CDR2 YFSETQ. The V gene end was trimmed by 5 bases and the J gene end by 3 bases; junction bases not matched to a gene: 6. The CDR3 extends over 16 amino acids. The CDR3 DNA follows: TGCGCCAGCAGACCCACTAGCGGGGGGGCGACAGATACGCAGTATTTT. It specifies CASRPTSGGATDTQYF.

The chain is built from TRBV4-3 and TRBJ2-3; 9 nucleotides agree with TRBD2. V shed 1 base, J shed 3 bases, and the junction held 5 bases outside the gene matches. This CDR3 is built from 16 residues. CDR1 is LGHNA, CDR2 YSLEER, per germline. CDR3 coding DNA: TGCGCCAGCAGCCAAGGGGTAGCGGGAGAAACAGATACGCAGTATTTT. Translated: CASSQGVAGETDTQYF.

The chain recombines TRBV14 with TRBJ2-3; D is possibly TRBD1 (7 bases). This CDR3 has 15 amino acids. Germline lookup yields CDR1 SGHDN and CDR2 FVKESK. V was trimmed by 1 base and J by 6 bases, leaving 14 bases between them. CDR3 sequence reads: CASSQVEGAADTQYF. For the CDR3, the DNA is TGTGCCAGCAGCCAAGTGGAGGGGGCGGCGGATACGCAGTATTTT.

This clone was observed a single time. The chain links TRBV7-9 to TRBJ2-3, with a possible D match to TRBD2 (6 bases). The CDR3 extends over 17 amino acids. Trimming shortened V by 1 base and J by 0 bases, and 14 bases separated the two germline ends. CDR1 and CDR2 (germline): SEHNR, FQNEAQ (reference sequence). This chain's CDR3 is CASSLDKKSGSTDTQYF. CDR3 DNA sequence: TGTGCCAGCAGCTTAGATAAGAAAAGCGGGAGCACAGATACGCAGTATTTT. The full variable domain, in which reference TRBV7-9 and TRBJ2-3 provide the parts outside the CDR3, is DTGVSQNPRHKITKRGQNVTFRCDPISEHNRLYWYRQTLGQGPEFLTYFQNEAQLEKSRLLSDRFSAERPKGSFSTLEIQRTEQGDSAMYLCASSLDKKSGSTDTQYFGPGTRLTVL.

The chain carries TRBV10-3 and TRBJ1-2; TRBD1 agrees at 7 bases. Germline CDR1 reads ENHRY; CDR2 reads SYGVKD. Losses at the gene ends were 5 bases for V and 1 base for J; bases not matched to a gene: 16. The CDR3 contains 18 residues. The CDR3, as DNA: TGTGCCATCAGTATCAACCCCGTCCAGGGGGGCAATAACTATGGCTACACCTTC. Its protein is CAISINPVQGGNNYGYTF.

The chain carries TRBV4-2 and TRBJ2-7; D might be TRBD2 (6 bases). The germline V gene encodes CDR1 LGHNA and CDR2 YNFKEQ. V was clipped by 0 bases and J by 6 bases, with 18 bases between them. CDR3 length equals 16 residues. CDR3 sequence: CASSQDAGQVTREQYF. The CDR3 DNA reads TGTGCCAGCAGCCAAGATGCGGGGCAGGTGACCCGCGAGCAGTACTTC.

A single count supports this clone. The chain employs TRBV4-3 and TRBJ2-1; 12 nucleotides line up with TRBD2. This CDR3 spans 22 amino acids. Per the germline V gene, CDR1 is LGHNA and CDR2 is YSLEER. J was trimmed by 0 bases and V by 0 bases; bases with no gene match: 15. CDR3: CASSQESAGGTSGCSSYNEQFF. DNA of the CDR3: TGCGCCAGCAGCCAAGAATCCGCGGGCGGGACTAGCGGGTGCAGCTCCTACAATGAGCAGTTCTTC.

This sequence joins TRBV5-5 and TRBJ2-7; D might be TRBD1 (6 bases). The V and J ends lost 3 bases and 2 bases respectively, with 9 bases between them. This CDR3 comprises 13 residues. Germline-derived CDR1 and CDR2 are SGHKS and YYEKEE (reference sequence). The CDR3 sequence is CASSSRTAYEQYF. DNA of the CDR3: TGTGCCAGCAGCTCCAGGACAGCCTACGAGCAGTACTTC.

The chain joins TRBV4-1 to TRBJ1-1; 9 bases are shared with TRBD1. The CDR3 length is 16 residues. With 2 bases clipped from V and 3 bases from J, the junction kept 7 bases outside the gene matches. Germline CDR1 is MGHRA and CDR2 is YSYEKL. The CDR3 reads CASSQRLRQGDTEAFF. The CDR3 DNA reads as TGCGCCAGCAGCCAAAGGCTTAGACAGGGGGACACTGAAGCTTTCTTT.

This chain connects TRBV4-1 to TRBJ1-5, with D tentatively TRBD1 (5 bases). The V gene's germline CDR1 is MGHRA and CDR2 YSYEKL. There are 15 residues in the CDR3. The V and J ends lost 4 bases and 7 bases respectively, with 17 bases between them. The CDR3 spells CASSPHLGGKQPQHF. DNA for the CDR3: TGCGCCAGCAGCCCCCACCTGGGGGGGAAACAGCCCCAGCATTTT.

V is TRBV27 and J is TRBJ1-4; D is perhaps TRBD1 (5 bases). Trimming shortened V by 5 bases and J by 6 bases, and 37 bases separated the two germline ends. In germline, CDR1 is MNHEY, CDR2 SMNVEV (reference sequence). The CDR3 is 22 residues long. The CDR3 loop reads CASSPIGTLPSGAGLRDEKLFF. CDR3 DNA: TGTGCCAGCAGTCCTATTGGAACCCTCCCTTCCGGGGCGGGACTGAGAGATGAAAAACTGTTTTTT. Combining the CDR3 with reference TRBV27 and TRBJ1-4 gives the whole variable domain EAQVTQNPRYLITVTGKKLTVTCSQNMNHEYMSWYRQDPGLGLRQIYYSMNVEVTDKGDVPEGYKVSRKEKRNFPLILESPSPNQTSLYFCASSPIGTLPSGAGLRDEKLFFGSGTQLSVL.

This chain uses TRBV30 with TRBJ1-4, with TRBD1 matching 8 bases. In germline, CDR1 is GTSNPN, CDR2 SVGIG (reference sequence). The junction had 11 bases not matched to a gene; V was cut back by 2 bases and J by 0 bases. The CDR3 covers 18 residues. The CDR3 DNA sequence: TGTGCCTGGAGTACCCGACAGGGGCCCATTTCAACTAATGAAAAACTGTTTTTT. Translated: CAWSTRQGPISTNEKLFF. Combining the CDR3 with reference TRBV30 and TRBJ1-4 gives the whole variable domain SQTIHQWPATLVQPVGSPLSLECTVEGTSNPNLYWYRQAAGRGLQLLFYSVGIGQISSEVPQNLSASRPQDRQFILSSKKLLLSDSGFYLCAWSTRQGPISTNEKLFFGSGTQLSVL.

The V call is TRBV7-9, the J call TRBJ2-3, with 10 nucleotides matching TRBD2. Trimming at V came to 1 base and at J to 4 bases, leaving 11 bases not matched to a gene. Looked up from germline, CDR1 is SEHNR and CDR2 is FQNEAQ (reference sequence). The CDR3 length is 18 residues. The CDR3 bases are TGTGCCAGCAGCTTAGGTTTGACAGCGGGGGGGGGCGCAGATACGCAGTATTTT. It codes for CASSLGLTAGGGADTQYF. Drawing the rest from reference TRBV7-9 and TRBJ2-3, the complete variable domain is DTGVSQNPRHKITKRGQNVTFRCDPISEHNRLYWYRQTLGQGPEFLTYFQNEAQLEKSRLLSDRFSAERPKGSFSTLEIQRTEQGDSAMYLCASSLGLTAGGGADTQYFGPGTRLTVL.

This clone has just one count. V is TRBV14 and J is TRBJ2-3; D may be TRBD1 (5 bases). V was shortened by 4 bases and J by 2 bases, with 10 bases between the two germline ends. The CDR3 contains 14 residues. In germline, CDR1 is SGHDN, CDR2 FVKESK. The CDR3 loop is CASSRQGLTDTQYF. In DNA, the CDR3 is TGTGCCAGCAGCCGCCAGGGCCTCACAGATACGCAGTATTTT.

The chain carries TRBV19 and TRBJ2-2; the match to TRBD1 covers 9 bases. The CDR3 contains 16 residues. Germline values: CDR1 LNHDA, CDR2 SQIVND (reference sequence). The V and J ends lost 5 bases and 7 bases, in that order; junction bases with no gene match: 11. Here the CDR3 reads CASSRAGTGRGGELFF. The DNA of the CDR3 is TGTGCCAGTAGTCGAGCCGGGACAGGGCGTGGCGGGGAGCTGTTTTTT.

The V and J genes are TRBV4-3 and TRBJ2-5; D may be TRBD1 (6 bases). The last part of the DNA fits TRBJ2-7 better; the J call may be wrong. This CDR3 has 14 amino acids. Per germline, CDR1 LGHNA and CDR2 YSLEER. DNA for the CDR3: TGCGCCAGCAGCCAGGACAGATATTCCTACGAGCAGTACTTC. Protein sequence: CASSQDRYSYEQYF.

The rearrangement links TRBV28 to TRBJ1-1, with a weak D call TRBD1 (5 bases). The CDR3 spans 17 residues. CDR1 is MDHEN and CDR2 is SYDVKM in the germline V gene. V lost 3 bases and J 0 bases, leaving 17 bases between the germline ends. The CDR3 reads CASSFDWGEILNTEAFF. DNA of the CDR3: TGTGCCAGCAGTTTTGATTGGGGGGAAATATTGAACACTGAAGCTTTCTTT. Full variable domain (rest looked up from reference TRBV28 and TRBJ1-1): DVKVTQSSRYLVKRTGEKVFLECVQDMDHENMFWYRQDPGLGLRLIYFSYDVKMKEKGDIPEGYSVSREKKERFSLILESASTNQTSMYLCASSFDWGEILNTEAFFGQGTRLTVV.

This sequence joins TRBV7-2 and TRBJ2-5; 9 nucleotides agree with TRBD1. Trimming took 1 base from V and 1 from J; bases not matched to a gene: 1. Germline V gene data show CDR1 as SGHTA and CDR2 as FQGNSA. This CDR3 spans 15 amino acids. CDR3 residues: CASSLGTGVQETQYF. As DNA, the CDR3 is TGTGCCAGCAGCTTAGGGACAGGGGTCCAAGAGACCCAGTACTTC.